Listed here are 11 T cell receptor beta chains from one sample, sequenced in a study of cytomegalovirus exposure and HLA in healthy donors. Vbeta (60) and Jbeta (13) primers were used in the PCR. The protocol was immunoSEQ multiplex PCR, while the TCRdb copy is restricted to in-frame clones and leaves out a portion. In the table there are around 120,000 clones, roughly 83% of which are singletons. The sample comprised PBMCs. Source of these receptors: a man aged 18 to 29 in good health and CMV-seronegative.

There are a few counts of this clone. V is TRBV14 and J is TRBJ1-1, with 7 bases fitting TRBD1. J lost 11 bases, V lost 3 bases, and 15 bases had no gene match. From germline, CDR1 is SGHDN and CDR2 FVKESK. The CDR3 sequence is 15 residues long. The CDR3 here is CASSHLIGKGAEAFF. CDR3 coding DNA: TGTGCCAGCAGCCATTTAATTGGGAAGGGGGCGGAGGCTTTCTTT.

The sample holds a few counts of this clone. V gene TRBV5-1 combines with J gene TRBJ1-1; 8 nucleotides align to TRBD1. CDR1 is SGHRS, CDR2 YFSETQ, per germline. After removal of 1 base from V and 4 bases from J, the junction contained 6 bases not matched to a gene. This CDR3 is built from 15 residues. In nucleotides, the CDR3 is TGCGCCAGCAGCTTGACGGGACAGGAGGTCACTGAAGCTTTCTTT. Translated: CASSLTGQEVTEAFF. Combining the CDR3 with reference TRBV5-1 and TRBJ1-1 gives the whole variable domain KAGVTQTPRYLIKTRGQQVTLSCSPISGHRSVSWYQQTPGQGLQFLFEYFSETQRNKGNFPGRFSGRQFSNSRSEMNVSTLELGDSALYLCASSLTGQEVTEAFFGQGTRLTVV.

V and J are TRBV19 and TRBJ1-4, with D perhaps matching TRBD1 (6 bases). The germline V gene has CDR1 LNHDA and CDR2 SQIVND (reference sequence). The CDR3 contains 17 residues. V lost 7 bases and J lost 7, with 25 bases in between. DNA of the CDR3: TGTGCCAGTACCCTGACAGGTTACCTTCCTTTGGGTGAAAAACTGTTTTTT. This gives the protein CASTLTGYLPLGEKLFF. Filled out from reference TRBV19 and TRBJ1-4, the complete variable domain reads DGGITQSPKYLFRKEGQNVTLSCEQNLNHDAMYWYRQDPGQGLRLIYYSQIVNDFQKGDIAEGYSVSREKKESFPLTVTSAQKNPTAFYLCASTLTGYLPLGEKLFFGSGTQLSVL.

The chain has TRBV6-4 and TRBJ1-2; D unresolved. The CDR3 sequence is 15 residues long. Germline assignment: CDR1 MRHNA and CDR2 SNTAGT. V was cut by 2 bases and J by 1 base, with 11 bases left in between. CDR3 protein: CASSDPRGINYGYTF. In DNA form, the CDR3 reads TGTGCCAGCAGTGACCCCAGAGGGATTAACTATGGCTACACCTTC.

The chain uses TRBV5-4 and TRBJ2-5, with 11 bases lining up with TRBD2. CDR1 and CDR2 from the germline V gene are SGHNT and YYREEE (reference sequence). Unmatched junction bases numbered 4, after V lost 1 base and J lost 5 bases. The CDR3 has 15 residues. The DNA for the CDR3 is TGTGCCAGCAGCTTGATAGCGGGAGGGCCGGAGACCCAGTACTTC. Protein sequence: CASSLIAGGPETQYF.

The V and J genes are TRBV7-3 and TRBJ2-3, with 7 bases aligning to TRBD1. The junction had 8 bases not matched to a gene; V was cut back by 4 bases and J by 4 bases. The CDR3 is made up of 15 amino acids. Germline V gene lookup returns CDR1 SGHTA and CDR2 FQGTGA. CDR3 sequence: CASSSQGVRPDTQYF. In DNA, the CDR3 is TGTGCCAGCAGCTCGCAGGGGGTTCGGCCAGATACGCAGTATTTT.

The chain links TRBV28 to TRBJ1-2; 10 bases are shared with TRBD1. This CDR3 region has 14 residues. Germline values: CDR1 MDHEN, CDR2 SYDVKM. J gave up 4 bases and V 2 bases, and 1 base lay outside the gene matches. The CDR3 DNA is TGTGCCAGCAGTTTAAGGACAGGGGGCTATGGCTACACCTTC. This codes for CASSLRTGGYGYTF.

The table lists this clone with a count of one. The gene calls are TRBV27 and TRBJ2-3; no reliable D call. The CDR3 has 15 residues. Germline V CDR1 and CDR2: MNHEY, SMNVEV (reference sequence). The ends were cut back, 0 bases at V and 4 bases at J, with 11 bases in the middle. The CDR3 DNA sequence: TGTGCCAGCAGTTTATCCTCTTCTTCAGCAGATACGCAGTATTTT. This codes for CASSLSSSSADTQYF.

The rearrangement joins TRBV9 to TRBJ2-5, with D tentatively TRBD2 (6 bases). The germline V and J ends were trimmed by 1 base and 11 bases, with 15 bases remaining between them. Germline V gene data show CDR1 as SGDLS and CDR2 as YYNGEE. This CDR3 has 13 amino acids. The CDR3 nucleotides read TGTGCCAGCAGCGTAATTAGCGGAGCCCAGCAGTACTTC. Translated: CASSVISGAQQYF. Using reference TRBV9 and TRBJ2-5 for the parts outside the CDR3, the full variable domain is DSGVTQTPKHLITATGQRVTLRCSPRSGDLSVYWYQQSLDQGLQFLIQYYNGEERAKGNILERFSAQQFPDLHSELNLSSLELGDSALYFCASSVISGAQQYFGPGTRLLVL.

V gene TRBV11-1 combines with J gene TRBJ2-7; D not resolved. The CDR3 is 12 amino acids. V lost 1 base and J lost 4, with 5 bases in between. Looked up from germline, CDR1 is SGHAT and CDR2 is FQDESV (reference sequence). CDR3 loop: CASSLDLYEQYF. CDR3 DNA: TGTGCCAGCAGCTTAGACCTATACGAGCAGTACTTC.

J is TRBJ2-1 and V is TRBV18, with a possible D match to TRBD2 (5 bases). Between the trimmed V and J ends, which lost 2 bases and 6 bases, there was a span of 14 bases. Germline values: CDR1 KGHSH, CDR2 LQKENI. The CDR3 spans 15 residues. The CDR3 is CASSPDVGARNEQFF. The CDR3 DNA reads TGTGCCAGCTCACCAGACGTGGGAGCCCGCAATGAGCAGTTCTTC.